A single sample is the source of the 11 T cell receptor beta chains below, sequenced in a study of blood T cell repertoires in COVID-19. Libraries were prepared by immunoSEQ multiplex PCR; TCRdb keeps only in-frame clonotypes and omits some of them. The sample shows fewer than 300,000 clones, approximately 85% of them seen only once. Material: peripheral blood. These receptors came from a man between 45 and 60 years old with active or convalescent COVID-19.

The chain joins TRBV28 to TRBJ2-7; 9 bases are a match to TRBD1. Germline V gene sequence: CDR1 MDHEN, CDR2 SYDVKM. CDR3 length equals 13 residues. J was trimmed by 6 bases and V by 4 bases; bases with no gene match: 4. The CDR3 here is CASSSGQGPEQYF. The CDR3 region has the DNA TGTGCCAGCAGTTCCGGACAGGGGCCCGAGCAGTACTTC. The variable domain in full, with the rest retrieved from reference TRBV28 and TRBJ2-7, is DVKVTQSSRYLVKRTGEKVFLECVQDMDHENMFWYRQDPGLGLRLIYFSYDVKMKEKGDIPEGYSVSREKKERFSLILESASTNQTSMYLCASSSGQGPEQYFGPGTRLTVT.

The rearrangement links TRBV25-1 to TRBJ2-7, with D tentatively TRBD2 (5 bases). V was trimmed by 6 bases and J by 5 bases, leaving 17 bases between them. Germline CDR1 and CDR2: MGHDK and SYGVNS. The CDR3 runs 14 residues. CDR3 loop: CASSPGLGRDEQYF. CDR3 DNA: TGTGCCAGCAGCCCAGGACTGGGTAGAGACGAGCAGTACTTC.

The chain uses TRBV4-2 and TRBJ1-4, with D possibly matching TRBD1 (5 bases). The CDR3 covers 14 residues. The V gene's germline CDR1 is LGHNA and CDR2 YNFKEQ. Deletions cut 4 bases from V and 1 base from J, with 7 bases between. CDR3 loop: CASSLGQTNEKLFF. In DNA form, the CDR3 reads TGTGCCAGCAGCCTGGGGCAAACTAATGAAAAACTGTTTTTT.

This clone was detected a few times. The CDR3 here is CASSIGAGVVNEQFF. The DNA for the CDR3 is TGTGCCAGTAGTATCGGAGCGGGAGTGGTCAATGAGCAGTTCTTC. This chain links TRBV19 with TRBJ2-1, with 8 bases aligning to TRBD2. The germline gives CDR1 LNHDA, CDR2 SQIVND (reference sequence). V shed 3 bases, J shed 6 bases, and the junction held 7 bases outside the gene matches. This CDR3 region has 15 residues.

This clone was picked up a small number of times. CDR3 amino acids: CASSQEGRAGLTLGETQYF. CDR3 sequence (DNA): TGTGCCAGCAGCCAAGAGGGAAGAGCGGGCCTCACCCTGGGGGAGACCCAGTACTTC. V usage is TRBV3-1 (or the pseudogene TRBV3-2) and J usage is TRBJ2-5; D may be TRBD2 (6 bases). V lost 0 bases and J 5 bases, leaving 25 bases between the germline ends. The CDR3 has 19 amino acids. Germline V CDR1 and CDR2: LGHDT, YNNKEL (reference sequence).

The chain uses TRBV4-2 and TRBJ2-5; D possibly corresponds to TRBD2 (6 bases). The V end was cut by 1 base, the J end by 4 bases, with 7 bases between. The CDR3 sequence is 13 residues long. Per the germline V gene, CDR1 is LGHNA and CDR2 is YNFKEQ. CDR3 amino acids: CASSQGGLETQYF. DNA of the CDR3: TGTGCCAGCAGCCAAGGGGGACTAGAGACCCAGTACTTC.

Only one count was recorded for this clone. Other DNA sequences in the sample encode the same CDR3. This rearrangement joins TRBV12-3 or TRBV12-4 to TRBJ2-1; D unclear. This CDR3 has 12 amino acids. The V end lost 1 base, the J end lost 8 bases, and 6 bases lay between the germline ends. Here the CDR3 DNA reads TGTGCCAGCAGTTTAGGCGGAGATGAGCAGTTCTTC. Protein sequence: CASSLGGDEQFF.

The chain joins TRBV4-2 to TRBJ1-4, with 7 bases lining up with TRBD1. After removal of 5 bases from V and 5 bases from J, the junction contained 8 bases not matched to a gene. The CDR3 sequence is 15 residues long. Germline CDR1 is LGHNA and CDR2 is YNFKEQ. The CDR3 protein is CASSLRTGTNEKLFF. The CDR3 coding sequence is TGTGCCAGCAGCTTACGGACAGGCACCAATGAAAAACTGTTTTTT.

The chain has TRBV27 and TRBJ2-7, with D unclear. V gave up 9 bases and J gave up 0 bases, with 6 bases separating them. Germline CDR1 is MNHEY and CDR2 is SMNVEV (reference sequence). This CDR3 is 11 amino acids long. The CDR3 region is CASRSSYEQYF. The CDR3 DNA follows: TGTGCCAGTCGGAGCTCCTACGAGCAGTACTTC.

V usage is TRBV7-8 and J usage is TRBJ1-6, with 7 nucleotides matching TRBD1. Germline V lookup: CDR1 SGHVS, CDR2 FQNEAQ. Trimming took 3 bases from V and 7 from J; bases not matched to a gene: 6. The CDR3 consists of 15 residues. As DNA, the CDR3 is TGTGCCAGCAGCTTCGAGACAGGGTCAAATTCACCCCTCCACTTT. Amino acids: CASSFETGSNSPLHF.

V is TRBV4-2 and J is TRBJ2-3, with 7 nucleotides matching TRBD1. Germline loops: CDR1 LGHNA, CDR2 YNFKEQ. This CDR3 has 17 residues. With V trimmed by 0 bases and J by 1 base, 7 bases remained unmatched. The CDR3 region is CASSQDFSGTGTDTQYF. DNA for the CDR3: TGTGCCAGCAGCCAAGATTTTTCCGGGACAGGCACAGATACGCAGTATTTT.